Each of the 24 T cell receptor beta chains below was sequenced from the same sample in a study of tissue T cells after allogeneic stem cell transplantation. Profiled with immunoSEQ multiplex PCR; TCRdb holds only in-frame clones, not every one. The table shows about 48,000 clones, with approximately 70% occurring only once. Sequencing was carried out using sorted cells pooled from one or two spleens. Receptors were obtained from a pool of C57BL/6 mice in good health.

As regards this clone: The gene symbols are mouse symbols. The CDR3 is cut off 1 residue early in the read; its end comes from the germline J gene. The chain joins TRBV19 to TRBJ1-1; TRBD1 matches 12 bases. Germline loops: CDR1 FNHDT, CDR2 SITEND (reference sequence). With 4 bases clipped from V and 10 bases from J, the junction kept 2 bases outside the gene matches. The CDR3 runs 12 residues. CDR3 protein: CASSRDRGRVFF. The DNA read from the CDR3 is TGTGCCAGCAGTCGGGACAGGGGGCGAGTCTTC. Filled out from reference TRBV19 and TRBJ1-1, the complete variable domain reads GGIITQTPKFLIGQEGQKLTLKCQQNFNHDTMYWYRQDSGKGLRLIYYSITENDLQKGDLSEGYDASREKKSSFSLTVTSAQKNEMAVFLCASSRDRGRVFFGKGTRLTVV.

In regard to this clone: Germline and genes: mouse. Read sequence stops 1 residue before the CDR3 end, and the germline J gene provides the missing end. The chain uses TRBV20 and TRBJ2-5; tentative D call: TRBD1 (6 bases). This CDR3 has 12 amino acids. Germline V CDR1 and CDR2: GFQATS, STVNSAI. V lost 1 base, J lost 6 bases, and 8 bases lay in between. The sequenced part of the CDR3 DNA is TGTGGTGCTAGGGCAGGGGTGGACACCCAGTAC. Translated: CGARAGVDTQY. The full-length CDR3 reads as CGARAGVDTQYF.

Details on this clone: The germline and genes are mouse ones. The read terminates 1 residue ahead of where the CDR3 ends, so the germline J gene completes it. The chain uses TRBV16 and TRBJ2-5; TRBD2 matches 7 bases. The CDR3 runs to 13 residues. V lost 5 bases, J lost 5 bases, and 4 bases stayed unmatched. Germline loops: CDR1 SGHSA, CDR2 FRNQAP. The CDR3 bases that were read are TGTGCAAGCAGCCCTGACTGGGTAGACACCCAGTAC. This translates into CASSPDWVDTQY. In full, the CDR3 is CASSPDWVDTQYF.

Points on this clone: The genes are named according to mouse. The CDR3 end is not reached by the read, which stops 1 residue before it; the germline J gene fills it in. The same CDR3 also results from other DNA sequences found in this sample. The chain is built from TRBV3 and TRBJ2-3; 7 bases match TRBD2. Losses at the gene ends were 6 bases for V and 0 bases for J; bases not matched to a gene: 3. Germline V CDR1 and CDR2: SNHLY, FYNGKV (reference sequence). The CDR3 spans 14 residues. The chain's CDR3 is CASRLGTSAETLYF. CDR3 bases read: TGTGCCAGCAGACTGGGGACTAGTGCAGAAACGCTGTAT.

The sample holds a few counts of this clone. Genes and germline come from the mouse. The CDR3 is cut off 1 residue early in the read; its end comes from the germline J gene. This sample includes further DNA sequences coding for the same CDR3. The rearrangement joins TRBV26 to TRBJ2-7, with D tentatively TRBD1 (5 bases). Germline V gives CDR1 KGHPV, CDR2 FQNQEV (reference sequence). Trimming took 3 bases from V and 4 from J, leaving 7 bases between them. This CDR3 comprises 12 residues. The DNA read from the CDR3 is TGTGCCAGCAGTCTAGGACAATATGAACAGTAC. Translating it yields CASSLGQYEQY. The full CDR3 sequence reads CASSLGQYEQYF.

Of note for this clone: The germline and genes are mouse ones. The read falls 1 residue short of the CDR3 end, and the missing part is taken from the germline J gene. Additional DNA sequences in this sample encode the identical CDR3. The chain employs TRBV20 and TRBJ2-5; TRBD2 matches 7 bases. The CDR3 contains 13 residues. Germline trimming cut 0 bases from V and 3 bases from J; bases unmatched to any gene: 0. Germline V lookup: CDR1 GFQATS, CDR2 STVNSAI. The sequenced CDR3 bases are TGTGGTGCTAGGGACTGGGGGCAAGACACCCAGTAC. Amino acids: CGARDWGQDTQY. From start to end, the CDR3 is CGARDWGQDTQYF.

This clone came up a few times. Genes and germline come from the mouse. The read is 1 residue too short to cover the CDR3 end, so that end is filled in from the germline J gene. V usage is TRBV16 and J usage is TRBJ1-1; no clear D. Trimming took off 0 bases at V and 0 bases at J, with 8 bases between the two ends. The CDR3 totals 15 residues. Germline CDR1 and CDR2: SGHSA and FRNQAP. CDR3 DNA, as far as it was read: TGTGCAAGCAGCTTAGATCGCACCGCAAACACAGAAGTCTTC. The encoded protein is CASSLDRTANTEVF. The CDR3, in full, reads CASSLDRTANTEVFF.

Concerning this clone itself: Gene names and germline match the mouse. The sequenced fragment ends 1 residue before the CDR3 boundary, so the rest is inferred from the germline J gene. The chain is built from TRBV20 and TRBJ2-1; D may be TRBD1 (6 bases). The ends were cut back, 1 base at V and 3 bases at J, with 10 bases in the middle. Germline CDR1 is GFQATS and CDR2 is STVNSAI. This CDR3 has 14 amino acids. CDR3 bases read: TGTGGTGCTAGGGTGGGACAATCCTATGCTGAGCAGTTC. Translating it yields CGARVGQSYAEQF. The full-length CDR3 reads as CGARVGQSYAEQFF.

Of note for this clone: Gene labels here are mouse ones. The CDR3 extends 1 residue past the end of the read, so its final part is completed from the germline J gene. The V call is TRBV31, the J call TRBJ2-5, with a possible D match to TRBD2 (7 bases). Germline values: CDR1 GKSSPN, CDR2 SITVG. V lost 0 bases and J 2 bases, leaving 9 bases between the germline ends. This CDR3 is built from 14 residues. The sequenced part of the CDR3 DNA is TGTGCCTGGAGTCTAGGGGGGCTCCAAGACACCCAGTAC. As protein: CAWSLGGLQDTQY. The CDR3 in its entirety is CAWSLGGLQDTQYF.

Remarks on this clone: Gene and germline names: mouse. The read ends 1 residue early relative to the CDR3; the germline J gene fills the gap. The chain joins TRBV5 to TRBJ2-7, with 8 bases fitting TRBD1. This CDR3 is built from 15 residues. Looked up from germline, CDR1 is LGHNA and CDR2 is YNLKQL (reference sequence). V dropped 4 bases and J dropped 0; count of bases not matched to a gene: 5. CDR3 residues: CASSRGTGSSYEQYF. The DNA read from the CDR3 is TGTGCCAGCAGCCGCGGGACAGGAAGCTCCTATGAACAGTAC.

There are a few counts of this clone. Gene labels here are mouse ones. The read ends 1 residue early relative to the CDR3; the germline J gene fills the gap. The chain is built from TRBV31 and TRBJ2-7; D remains ambiguous. The CDR3 sequence is 13 residues long. Germline CDR1 reads GKSSPN; CDR2 reads SITVG. Trimming took off 0 bases at V and 0 bases at J, with 6 bases between the two ends. The CDR3: CAWSLRDSYEQYF. The CDR3 DNA, read in part, is TGTGCCTGGAGTCTACGGGACTCCTATGAACAGTAC.

This clone showed up just once. Gene names and germline match the mouse. Coverage ceases 1 residue before the CDR3 finishes, and the germline J gene fills in the end. This chain links TRBV13-3 with TRBJ1-1; D is unresolved. Germline assignment: CDR1 NNHDY and CDR2 SYVADS. There are 13 residues in the CDR3. The germline V and J ends were trimmed by 4 bases and 1 base, with 8 bases remaining between them. The CDR3 sequence is CASSSTKNTEVFF. The CDR3 bases that were read are TGTGCCAGCAGTTCGACAAAAAACACAGAAGTCTTC.

In the case of this clone: Gene and germline names: mouse. The DNA ends 1 residue before the CDR3 does, and the rest of the CDR3 is filled in from the germline J gene. V usage is TRBV3 and J usage is TRBJ2-2; the match to TRBD2 covers 11 bases. The CDR3 spans 15 residues. V trimming: 5 bases; J trimming: 1 base; junction bases outside the gene matches: 0. CDR1 and CDR2 (germline): SNHLY, FYNGKV (reference sequence). CDR3 loop: CASSGLGGNTGQLYF. The part of the CDR3 DNA that was read is TGTGCCAGCAGCGGACTGGGGGGAAACACCGGGCAGCTCTAC.

To note about this clone: The gene symbols are mouse symbols. Additional DNA sequences in this sample encode the identical CDR3. The CDR3 sequence: CTCSAGGSSAETLYF. CDR3 DNA, as far as it was read: TGCACCTGCAGTGCGGGGGGTTCTAGTGCAGAAACGCTGTAT. This chain links TRBV1 with TRBJ2-3, with D perhaps matching TRBD2 (6 bases). The read stops 1 residue short of the end of the CDR3; the missing end is completed from the germline J gene. Per the germline V gene, CDR1 is NSQYPW and CDR2 is LRSPGD (reference sequence). The CDR3 runs 15 residues. Deletions cut 3 bases from V and 0 bases from J, with 10 bases between.

Comments on this clone: The germline and genes are mouse ones. The CDR3 extends 1 residue past the end of the read, so its final part is completed from the germline J gene. The chain is built from TRBV16 and TRBJ1-2; tentative D call: TRBD1 (5 bases). From germline, CDR1 is SGHSA and CDR2 FRNQAP. V was shortened by 0 bases and J by 0 bases, with 8 bases between the two germline ends. The CDR3 is 15 amino acids. The DNA read from the CDR3 is TGTGCAAGCAGCTTAGAGGACAATGCAAACTCCGACTACACC. Translation gives CASSLEDNANSDYT. The full-length CDR3 reads as CASSLEDNANSDYTF.

This clone was counted a single time. Here the gene names and germline are mouse. The sequence runs out 1 residue before the end of the CDR3; the remainder is reconstructed from the germline J gene. Other nucleotide sequences in the sample specify the same CDR3. The chain combines TRBV1 with TRBJ2-4; perhaps TRBD1 as D (6 bases). This CDR3 has 14 amino acids. Trimming shortened V by 3 bases and J by 1 base, and 8 bases separated the two germline ends. Germline V lookup: CDR1 NSQYPW, CDR2 LRSPGD (reference sequence). The DNA read from the CDR3 is TGCACCTGCAGTGCCGCAGGGGGTCAAAACACCTTGTAC. Its protein is CTCSAAGGQNTLY. The CDR3, in full, reads CTCSAAGGQNTLYF.

This clone was detected only a few times. Here the gene names and germline are mouse. The read terminates 1 residue ahead of where the CDR3 ends, so the germline J gene completes it. The chain combines TRBV13-3 with TRBJ1-3; tentatively, D is TRBD1 (5 bases). Germline V gene lookup returns CDR1 NNHDY and CDR2 SYVADS. Trimming cost V 2 bases and J 2 bases, with 8 bases left between them. The CDR3 length is 14 residues. The CDR3 bases that were read are TGTGCCAGCAGTGAGACGGGGGCTGGAAATACGCTCTAT. Its translation: CASSETGAGNTLY. The whole CDR3 protein reads CASSETGAGNTLYF.

About this clone: These gene names are mouse names. The read terminates 1 residue before the CDR3 end, so the remaining end is supplied by the germline J gene. The V and J genes are TRBV13-3 and TRBJ2-7; 10 positions match TRBD1. The length of the CDR3 is 15 residues. CDR1 and CDR2 (germline): NNHDY, SYVADS. With 5 bases clipped from V and 1 base from J, the junction kept 6 bases outside the gene matches. The CDR3 DNA, read in part, is TGTGCCAGCAGACCCCCGGGACAGGGGTCCTATGAACAGTAC. Its translation: CASRPPGQGSYEQY. The entire CDR3 protein reads CASRPPGQGSYEQYF.

A word on this clone: The gene names here belong to mouse. From the germline J gene comes the end of the CDR3, since the read stops 1 residue before it. J is TRBJ2-2 and V is TRBV31; 12 bases fit TRBD1. From germline, CDR1 is GKSSPN and CDR2 SITVG. This CDR3 has 16 residues. The ends lost 0 bases at V and 3 bases at J; junction bases unmatched: 2. The part of the CDR3 DNA that was read is TGTGCCTGGAGTCTCGGGACAGGGGGCGACACCGGGCAGCTCTAC. It specifies CAWSLGTGGDTGQLY. The full CDR3 reads CAWSLGTGGDTGQLYF.

Comments on this clone: Gene names follow the mouse nomenclature. The CDR3 end is not reached by the read, which stops 1 residue before it; the germline J gene fills it in. The chain uses TRBV3 and TRBJ2-4; no definite D call. The CDR3 sequence is 14 residues long. Germline V gene lookup returns CDR1 SNHLY and CDR2 FYNGKV (reference sequence). V was clipped by 5 bases and J by 0 bases, with 9 bases between them. CDR3 DNA, as far as it was read: TGTGCCAGCAGCCCCGGCCCTAGTCAAAACACCTTGTAC. It specifies CASSPGPSQNTLY. The full CDR3 protein is CASSPGPSQNTLYF.

Comment on this clone: Mouse names are used for the genes. The CDR3 is cut off 1 residue early in the read; its end comes from the germline J gene. The chain joins TRBV5 to TRBJ1-5, with D possibly matching TRBD1 (6 bases). The CDR3 has 13 residues. Germline loops: CDR1 LGHNA, CDR2 YNLKQL (reference sequence). Trimming cost V 0 bases and J 9 bases, with 9 bases left between them. CDR3 bases read: TGTGCCAGCAGCCAAGATATGGGGGCGGCTCCGCTT. Protein sequence: CASSQDMGAAPL. Given in full, the CDR3 is CASSQDMGAAPLF.

In the case of this clone: Mouse germline and gene names are used. Incomplete CDR3 DNA: TGTGCCAGCTCTCTCGTGACAGAAGTCTTC. Translating gives CASSLVTEVF. The whole CDR3 sequence is CASSLVTEVFF. The chain is built from TRBV12-1 and TRBJ1-1, with D unclear. The missing CDR3 end, 1 residue past where the read stops, is filled in from the germline J gene. The CDR3 extends over 11 amino acids. Trimming removed 0 bases at V and 5 bases at J, with 3 bases between. The germline CDR1 and CDR2 sequences are SGHSN and HYEKVE. Full variable domain (outside the CDR3, taken from reference TRBV12-1 and TRBJ1-1): DSGVVQSPRHIIKEKGGRSVLTCIPISGHSNVVWYQQTLGKELKFLIQHYEKVERDKGFLPSRFSVQQFDDYHSEMNMSALELEDSAMYFCASSLVTEVFFGKGTRLTVV.

As to this clone: Mouse names are used for the genes. The CDR3 end is not reached by the read, which stops 1 residue before it; the germline J gene fills it in. The chain is built from TRBV1 and TRBJ2-2, with 8 bases aligning to TRBD2. The CDR3 loop spans 17 amino acids. The germline V gene has CDR1 NSQYPW and CDR2 LRSPGD (reference sequence). Germline trimming cut 0 bases from V and 0 bases from J; bases unmatched to any gene: 3. Partial CDR3 DNA: TGCACCTGCAGTGCAGATGGGGGGGGCGCAAACACCGGGCAGCTCTAC. It codes for CTCSADGGGANTGQLY. The full CDR3 reads CTCSADGGGANTGQLYF.

A note on this clone: Gene names are mouse gene names. The CDR3 extends 1 residue past the end of the read, so its final part is completed from the germline J gene. This rearrangement joins TRBV16 to TRBJ2-2; D ambiguous. V was pared by 1 base and J by 0 bases, with 6 bases between. The CDR3 runs 15 residues. Germline V gives CDR1 SGHSA, CDR2 FRNQAP. This CDR3 reads CASSLVRTNTGQLYF. The covered CDR3 bases are TGTGCAAGCAGCTTAGTCAGGACAAACACCGGGCAGCTCTAC.